A selection of T cell receptor beta chains follows, all from one sample in a study of blood T cell repertoires in COVID-19. Sequencing used immunoSEQ multiplex PCR; TCRdb keeps in-frame clones, though not all of them. The sample lists about 190,000 clones, 65% to 80% seen once, with around an eighth in the top ten. The sample was peripheral blood. Receptors originate from a man aged 50 to 59 who had recovered from COVID-19. Each CDR3 is given with its conserved first and last residue. The order of the fields is D gene, J gene, V gene, clone size, CDR3 DNA, CDR3 protein. The D gene is left open where the match is weak. For some rows the clone size is stated as once, few or many, or as a class when expanded; others skip it.

D: TRBD2
J: TRBJ2-7
V: TRBV7-9
size: -
DNA: TGTGCCAGCAGCTTAGGTACTAGCGGGCGCGAGCAGTACTTC
CDR3: CASSLGTSGREQYF

D: TRBD1
J: TRBJ1-3
V: TRBV30
size: -
DNA: TGTGCCTGGAGTGCTGGACAGGGACCTGGAAACACCATATATTTT
CDR3: CAWSAGQGPGNTIYF

D: -
J: TRBJ2-3
V: TRBV6-5
size: -
DNA: TGTGCCAGCATTTCAGGGGTCGATACGCAGTATTTT
CDR3: CASISGVDTQYF

D: -
J: TRBJ1-2
V: TRBV19
size: -
DNA: TGTGCCAGTAGGGAGGGGCGCTTAGCTAACTATGGCTACACCTTC
CDR3: CASREGRLANYGYTF

D: -
J: TRBJ2-1
V: TRBV29-1
size: -
DNA: TGCAGCGTTGGTAACAGGAGAACCTCCTACAATGAGCAGTTCTTC
CDR3: CSVGNRRTSYNEQFF

D: -
J: TRBJ2-6
V: TRBV7-2
size: -
DNA: TGTGCCAGCAGCTTAGCGGCCGGGGCCAACGTCCTGACTTTC
CDR3: CASSLAAGANVLTF

D: TRBD1
J: TRBJ2-7
V: TRBV18
size: -
DNA: TGTGCCAGCTCGCCCCGGGACAGGGGGCAATACGAGCAGTACTTC
CDR3: CASSPRDRGQYEQYF

D: TRBD1
J: TRBJ1-1
V: TRBV29-1
size: -
DNA: TGCAGCACCGGACAGGGGAAGACTGAAGCTTTCTTT
CDR3: CSTGQGKTEAFF

D: -
J: TRBJ2-7
V: TRBV7-3
size: -
DNA: TGTGCCAGCAGCTTAAAGCCTTCCTCCTACGAGCAGTACTTC
CDR3: CASSLKPSSYEQYF

D: TRBD1
J: TRBJ1-6
V: TRBV28
size: -
DNA: TGTGCCAGCAGGCAGCCGGGACAGGGCAGGGCGGCCCTCCACTTT
CDR3: CASRQPGQGRAALHF

D: TRBD1
J: TRBJ2-3
V: TRBV4-1
size: -
DNA: TGCGCCAGCAGCCCCTCGACAGGGTATGGCACAGATACGCAGTATTTT
CDR3: CASSPSTGYGTDTQYF

D: TRBD2
J: TRBJ2-7
V: TRBV6-1
size: once
DNA: TGTGCCAGCAGTGGGGCCCAGGCGGGGGGTTTCTACGAGCAGTACTTC
CDR3: CASSGAQAGGFYEQYF

D: TRBD1
J: TRBJ2-7
V: TRBV7-9
size: -
DNA: TGTGCCAGCAGCTCACCTAGCAGGACAGGCTCCTACGAGCAGTACTTC
CDR3: CASSSPSRTGSYEQYF

D: TRBD1
J: TRBJ2-7
V: TRBV14
size: -
DNA: TGTGCCAGCAGCCCGGCTATTTGGACAGGGATATACGAGCAGTACTTC
CDR3: CASSPAIWTGIYEQYF

D: -
J: TRBJ1-4
V: TRBV10-3
size: -
DNA: TGTGCCATCAGTGAGGCAGGGAATGAAAAACTGTTTTTT
CDR3: CAISEAGNEKLFF

D: TRBD2
J: TRBJ2-3
V: TRBV7-2
size: once
DNA: TGTGCCAGCAGCTTAGTGGTGTCTAGCGGGAGGGCCGGGTCAGATACGCAGTATTTT
CDR3: CASSLVVSSGRAGSDTQYF

D: -
J: TRBJ1-1
V: TRBV10-3
size: -
DNA: TGTGCCATCAGTGAGAGGGGAGGGAATGAAGCTTTCTTT
CDR3: CAISERGGNEAFF

D: -
J: TRBJ2-7
V: TRBV3-1/TRBV3-2
size: -
DNA: TGTGCCAGCAGCCAGGGGGCCCCTTCGCCCCACGAGCAGTACTTC
CDR3: CASSQGAPSPHEQYF

D: TRBD1
J: TRBJ2-2
V: TRBV28
size: -
DNA: TGTGCCAGCAGACCACACAGGGGGCTCGCTGTAGGGGAGCTGTTTTTT
CDR3: CASRPHRGLAVGELFF

D: TRBD2
J: TRBJ2-3
V: TRBV7-9
size: -
DNA: TGTGCCAGCAGCCCCTTTAAAGGGGAGGGTAGGGCAGATACGCAGTATTTT
CDR3: CASSPFKGEGRADTQYF

D: TRBD1
J: TRBJ1-5
V: TRBV19
size: -
DNA: TGTGCCAGTAGTATAGGACAGGGAGGCAATCAGCCCCAGCATTTT
CDR3: CASSIGQGGNQPQHF

D: TRBD1
J: TRBJ2-2
V: TRBV9
size: -
DNA: TGTGCCAGCAGCTTAGGGCAGGGGGCGAACACCGGGGAGCTGTTTTTT
CDR3: CASSLGQGANTGELFF

D: -
J: TRBJ2-3
V: TRBV4-3
size: few
DNA: TGCGCCAGCAGCCAAGATTGGCCAAGAGATACGCAGTATTTT
CDR3: CASSQDWPRDTQYF

D: -
J: TRBJ1-2
V: TRBV6-5
size: -
DNA: TGTGCCAGCAGTTACACGCGGGGCGACGCTCGGTATGGCTACACCTTC
CDR3: CASSYTRGDARYGYTF

D: TRBD1
J: TRBJ2-4
V: TRBV28
size: -
DNA: TGTGCCAGCAGTTTCTTTTCAGGGGGATTAGCCAAAAACATTCAGTACTTC
CDR3: CASSFFSGGLAKNIQYF

D: -
J: TRBJ2-2
V: TRBV2
size: -
DNA: TGTGCCAGCAGTGATAAGTTAAGGGGTCACGGGGAGCTGTTTTTT
CDR3: CASSDKLRGHGELFF

D: -
J: TRBJ1-2
V: TRBV28
size: -
DNA: TGTGCCAGCAGTCCTCCAGGGGTTTACTATGGCTACACCTTC
CDR3: CASSPPGVYYGYTF

D: -
J: TRBJ2-6
V: TRBV7-9
size: -
DNA: TGTGCCAGCAGCTTAAATCCCCGCCGGACAGTTGCTGGGGCCAACGTCCTGACTTTC
CDR3: CASSLNPRRTVAGANVLTF

D: TRBD2
J: TRBJ2-1
V: TRBV9
size: -
DNA: TGTGCCAGCAGCGTAGAGGCGGGGAGGGGCCACAATGAGCAGTTCTTC
CDR3: CASSVEAGRGHNEQFF

D: -
J: TRBJ2-2
V: TRBV27
size: -
DNA: TGTGCCAGCAGCCACGGTAGAGGGGAGCTGTTTTTT
CDR3: CASSHGRGELFF

D: -
J: TRBJ2-1
V: TRBV24-1
size: -
DNA: TGTGCCACCAGTGGGACAGCGTTCGGTGAGCAGTTCTTC
CDR3: CATSGTAFGEQFF

D: -
J: TRBJ1-2
V: TRBV19
size: few
DNA: TGTGCCAGTAGTGAGGGTGGCATTAACTATGGCTACACCTTC
CDR3: CASSEGGINYGYTF

D: TRBD1
J: TRBJ1-6
V: TRBV7-8
size: -
DNA: TGTGCCAGCAGCCTAGGGGACAGGGGACATTCACCCCTCCACTTT
CDR3: CASSLGDRGHSPLHF

D: -
J: TRBJ1-2
V: TRBV29-1
size: -
DNA: TGCAGCGTTGGAGGGAACTATGGCTACACCTTC
CDR3: CSVGGNYGYTF

D: TRBD1
J: TRBJ2-3
V: TRBV15
size: -
DNA: TGTGCCACCAGCACCCGGGACAGGGGTGGCACAGATACGCAGTATTTT
CDR3: CATSTRDRGGTDTQYF

D: -
J: TRBJ1-6
V: TRBV3-1/TRBV3-2
size: -
DNA: TGTGCCAGCAGCCAAACGACAGCACCGGGAGATCCCCTCCACTTT
CDR3: CASSQTTAPGDPLHF

D: -
J: TRBJ2-7
V: TRBV27
size: -
DNA: TGTGCCAGCCTCCGCAGGAGGGATTCCTCCTACGAGCAGTACTTC
CDR3: CASLRRRDSSYEQYF

D: -
J: TRBJ2-2
V: TRBV6-5
size: -
DNA: TGTGCCAGCAGTTATGAGGGTACCACCGGGGAGCTGTTTTTT
CDR3: CASSYEGTTGELFF

D: -
J: TRBJ1-1
V: TRBV7-3
size: -
DNA: TGTGCCAGCAGCAAAGGAGGGATGAACACTGAAGCTTTCTTT
CDR3: CASSKGGMNTEAFF

D: TRBD1
J: TRBJ1-2
V: TRBV9
size: -
DNA: TGTGCCAGCAGCGCCTGGGACAGCCGGCCCTATGGCTACACCTTC
CDR3: CASSAWDSRPYGYTF

D: TRBD2
J: TRBJ2-1
V: TRBV11-3
size: -
DNA: TGTGCCAGCAGCTCGGGACTAGCGGAGTACAATGAGCAGTTCTTC
CDR3: CASSSGLAEYNEQFF

D: TRBD2
J: TRBJ2-1
V: TRBV2
size: -
DNA: TGTGCCAGCAGAGGGACTAGCGGGAGGGGTAGTGAGCAGTTCTTC
CDR3: CASRGTSGRGSEQFF

D: TRBD1
J: TRBJ1-4
V: TRBV6-6
size: -
DNA: TGTGCCAGCAGTCAACGGGACAGGTTAGGAGAAGGTGAAAAACTGTTTTTT
CDR3: CASSQRDRLGEGEKLFF

D: -
J: TRBJ2-7
V: TRBV7-2
size: -
DNA: TGTGCCAGCAGCGTTGGGACTTACGAGCAGTACTTC
CDR3: CASSVGTYEQYF

D: TRBD2
J: TRBJ2-3
V: TRBV11-3
size: -
DNA: TGTGCCAGCAGCTTAGATTCAGCGGGAGGGCCCGGAGCAGATACGCAGTATTTT
CDR3: CASSLDSAGGPGADTQYF

D: -
J: TRBJ2-1
V: TRBV4-2
size: -
DNA: TGTGCCAGCAGCCAAGATATGCTGGTCGGTAATGAGCAGTTCTTC
CDR3: CASSQDMLVGNEQFF

D: -
J: TRBJ1-2
V: TRBV19
size: few
DNA: TGTGCCAGTAGTATTCCGCAGGGAGGGGGCTACACCTTC
CDR3: CASSIPQGGGYTF

D: -
J: TRBJ2-3
V: TRBV24-1
size: -
DNA: TGTGCCACCAGTGAACCCGGGACAGGGGTTGTTGAGCGGGAGGGCCGGTTTTCGGATACGCAGTATTTT
CDR3: CATSEPGTGVVEREGRFSDTQYF

D: -
J: TRBJ2-1
V: TRBV2
size: -
DNA: TGTGCCAGCAGTGGGGCGGGAAGCAATGAGCAGTTCTTC
CDR3: CASSGAGSNEQFF

D: -
J: TRBJ1-5
V: TRBV12-3/TRBV12-4
size: few
DNA: TGTGCCAGCAGTTTGGGGGGAGCCCAGCATTTT
CDR3: CASSLGGAQHF

D: TRBD1
J: TRBJ1-6
V: TRBV9
size: -
DNA: TGTGCCAGCATCGACAGGGGGCAACTGGTTCTGTCCTATAATTCACCCCTCCACTTT
CDR3: CASIDRGQLVLSYNSPLHF

D: TRBD1
J: TRBJ1-4
V: TRBV15
size: -
DNA: TGTGCCACAAAGGCGACCCCCGGACAGGGTGTAGAAAAACTGTTTTTT
CDR3: CATKATPGQGVEKLFF

D: TRBD1
J: TRBJ1-2
V: TRBV7-2
size: many
DNA: TGTGCCAGCAGCCCTACAGGGGTGGATGGCTACACCTTC
CDR3: CASSPTGVDGYTF